This T cell receptor (beta chain) was sequenced for a study of regulatory T cells in long-lasting Graves disease. Study as a whole: Positive TSH receptor antibodies alongside over 5 years of antithyroid drugs were what marked Graves' disease as persistent.

This CDR3 spans 15 amino acids. From germline, CDR1 is GTSNPN and CDR2 SVGIG (reference sequence). V shed 0 bases and J 2 bases; nucleotides not matched to a gene: 6. The study, taken as a whole, reports: Study was limited to peripheral blood, excluding thyroid tissue.

CDR3-region Arm-PCR and iRepertoire HTBI primers produced the TCR beta libraries. In TCRdb, the multiplex PCR reads were re-called with MiXCR into one record per CDR3 protein. The sample carries roughly 400,000 distinct CDR3 sequences, roughly 20% recorded once. Stated time point: persistent/refractory GD, antithyroid drugs over 5 years with positive TRAb. TCR sequences were obtained from RNA taken from PBMCs. Collection of peripheral blood (about 8.1 milliliters) was done using EDTA tubes. For this clonotype: Antigen specificity is unknown.

The chain joins TRBV30 to TRBJ2-7, with 8 bases aligning to TRBD1. This TCR derives from a female donor with Graves disease. Sequences were derived from peripheral blood mononuclear cells (PBMCs), sampled when the disease was refractory, from a patient treated with antithyroid drugs. Here the CDR3 DNA reads TGTGCCTGGAGTGTAAGGACAGGGAAGCCCTACGAGCAGTACTTC. It translates to CAWSVRTGKPYEQYF.